This TCR beta chain was sequenced during a study of cytomegalovirus exposure and HLA in healthy donors. Overall study findings and caveats: In vitro work confirmed that a few CMV-associated chains recognize CMV antigens. As was reported, the classifier diagnosed cytomegalovirus status with high specificity and sensitivity. Most TCR sequences were rare, but some public TCRs occurred in many donors.

There are 15 residues in the CDR3. CDR1 and CDR2 (germline): LNHDA, SQIVND (reference sequence). The ends lost 5 bases at V and 8 bases at J; junction bases unmatched: 13. Comments on this clone: The antigen is unknown.

The repertoire was sequenced with immunoSEQ multiplex PCR; TCRdb's copy has only in-frame clones and lacks some. The profile covers some 99,000 clones, with approximately 91% appearing a single time and less than 2.5% taken by the ten largest. The validation cohort, a group of more than 95 subjects, included the donors and was separate from the roughly 620-subject first cohort. J is TRBJ1-2 and V is TRBV19; 8 bases align to TRBD1. The TCR sequence derives from a woman younger than 30 in good health and CMV-seronegative. The sequencing input was PBMCs. Here the CDR3 DNA reads TGTGCCAGTAGTGACGCCAGGGGGCGAGTGGAGGGCTACACCTTC. Translating gives CASSDARGRVEGYTF. The full variable domain, in which reference TRBV19 and TRBJ1-2 provide the parts outside the CDR3, is DGGITQSPKYLFRKEGQNVTLSCEQNLNHDAMYWYRQDPGQGLRLIYYSQIVNDFQKGDIAEGYSVSREKKESFPLTVTSAQKNPTAFYLCASSDARGRVEGYTFGSGTRLTVV.